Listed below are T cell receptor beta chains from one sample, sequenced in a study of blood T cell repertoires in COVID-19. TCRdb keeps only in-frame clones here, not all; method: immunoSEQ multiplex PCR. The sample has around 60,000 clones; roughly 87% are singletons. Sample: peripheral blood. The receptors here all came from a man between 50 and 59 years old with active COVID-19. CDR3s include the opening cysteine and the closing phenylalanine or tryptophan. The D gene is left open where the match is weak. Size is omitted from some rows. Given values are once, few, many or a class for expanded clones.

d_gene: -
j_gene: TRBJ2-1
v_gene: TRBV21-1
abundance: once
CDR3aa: CASGGLAEFSSYNEQFF
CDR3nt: TGTGCCAGCGGAGGACTAGCGGAATTTAGCTCCTACAATGAGCAGTTCTTC

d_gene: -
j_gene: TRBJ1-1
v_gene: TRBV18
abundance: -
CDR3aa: CASSDSLNTEAFF
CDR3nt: TGTGCCAGCTCGGACAGCTTGAACACTGAAGCTTTCTTT

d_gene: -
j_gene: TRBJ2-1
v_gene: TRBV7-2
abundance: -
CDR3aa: CASSLGNSGYNEQFF
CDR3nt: TGTGCCAGCAGCTTAGGTAATAGCGGTTACAATGAGCAGTTCTTC

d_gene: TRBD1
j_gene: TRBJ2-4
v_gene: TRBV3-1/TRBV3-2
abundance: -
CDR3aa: CASSQRGPKNIQYF
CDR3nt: TGTGCCAGCAGCCAGAGGGGGCCCAAAAACATTCAGTACTTC

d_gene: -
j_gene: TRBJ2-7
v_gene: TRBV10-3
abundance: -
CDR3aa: CAISESNNLYEQYF
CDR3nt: TGTGCCATCAGTGAGTCAAACAACCTCTACGAGCAGTACTTC

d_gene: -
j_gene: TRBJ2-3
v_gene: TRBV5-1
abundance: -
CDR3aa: CASSPDNPTDTQYF
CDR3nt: TGCGCCAGCAGCCCGGACAATCCCACAGATACGCAGTATTTT

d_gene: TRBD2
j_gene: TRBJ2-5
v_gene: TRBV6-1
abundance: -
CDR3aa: CASSADLLAGSGAQYF
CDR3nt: TGTGCCAGCAGTGCGGACCTACTAGCGGGGTCTGGGGCCCAGTACTTC

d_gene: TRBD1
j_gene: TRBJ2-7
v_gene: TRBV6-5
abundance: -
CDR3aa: CASSMGTGVYEQYF
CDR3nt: TGTGCCAGCAGTATGGGGACAGGGGTCTACGAGCAGTACTTC

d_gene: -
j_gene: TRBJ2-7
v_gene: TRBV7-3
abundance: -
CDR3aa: CASILPGGLFWEQYF
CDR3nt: TGTGCCAGCATCCTCCCCGGTGGACTTTTTTGGGAGCAGTACTTC

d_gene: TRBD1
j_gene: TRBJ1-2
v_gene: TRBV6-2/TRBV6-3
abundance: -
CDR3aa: CASSYSAQGAWTNYGYTF
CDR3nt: TGTGCCAGCAGTTACTCGGCTCAGGGGGCCTGGACTAACTATGGCTACACCTTC

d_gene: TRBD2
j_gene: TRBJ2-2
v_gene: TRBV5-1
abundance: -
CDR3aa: CASSGLPGLAGISNTGELFF
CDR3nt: TGCGCCAGCAGCGGACTCCCGGGACTAGCGGGCATATCGAACACCGGGGAGCTGTTTTTT